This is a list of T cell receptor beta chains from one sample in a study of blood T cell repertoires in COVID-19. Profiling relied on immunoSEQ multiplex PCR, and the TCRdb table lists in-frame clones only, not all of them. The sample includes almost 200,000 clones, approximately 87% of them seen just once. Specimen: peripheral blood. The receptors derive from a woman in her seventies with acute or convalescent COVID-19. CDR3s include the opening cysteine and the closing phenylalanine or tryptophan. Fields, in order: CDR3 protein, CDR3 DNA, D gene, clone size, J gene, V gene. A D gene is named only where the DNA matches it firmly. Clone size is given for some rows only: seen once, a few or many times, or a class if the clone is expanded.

CDR3aa: CATSSSAGAFGEQFF; CDR3nt: TGTGCCACCAGCAGCTCAGCGGGGGCCTTCGGTGAGCAGTTCTTC; d_gene: TRBD2; abundance: NA; j_gene: TRBJ2-1; v_gene: TRBV15
CDR3aa: CAISPTGNTEAFF; CDR3nt: TGTGCCATCAGTCCGACAGGGAACACTGAAGCTTTCTTT; d_gene: NA; abundance: NA; j_gene: TRBJ1-1; v_gene: TRBV10-3
CDR3aa: CASSPGQTTDTQYF; CDR3nt: TGTGCCAGCAGCCCGGGACAGACAACAGATACGCAGTATTTT; d_gene: TRBD1; abundance: NA; j_gene: TRBJ2-3; v_gene: TRBV4-2
CDR3aa: CASRSTTWATGELFF; CDR3nt: TGTGCCAGCAGATCGACTACCTGGGCCACCGGGGAGCTGTTTTTT; d_gene: NA; abundance: NA; j_gene: TRBJ2-2; v_gene: TRBV5-4
CDR3aa: CASSLMTGTDYGYTF; CDR3nt: TGTGCCAGCAGCTTAATGACAGGGACCGACTATGGCTACACCTTC; d_gene: TRBD1; abundance: NA; j_gene: TRBJ1-2; v_gene: TRBV7-6
CDR3aa: CASSITGGNTEAFF; CDR3nt: TGTGCCAGTAGTATTACCGGAGGGAACACTGAAGCTTTCTTT; d_gene: NA; abundance: NA; j_gene: TRBJ1-1; v_gene: TRBV19
CDR3aa: CATRGELLETQYF; CDR3nt: TGTGCCACCCGGGGGGAGTTGTTAGAGACCCAGTACTTC; d_gene: TRBD2; abundance: NA; j_gene: TRBJ2-5; v_gene: TRBV10-3
CDR3aa: CASSHRPQSVDRHF; CDR3nt: TGTGCCAGCAGCCACCGACCCCAAAGCGTCGACCGGCACTTT; d_gene: NA; abundance: NA; j_gene: TRBJ1-6; v_gene: TRBV6-5
CDR3aa: CASSLDLAGGNEQYF; CDR3nt: TGTGCCAGCAGCTTAGACCTAGCGGGAGGTAACGAGCAGTACTTC; d_gene: TRBD2; abundance: NA; j_gene: TRBJ2-7; v_gene: TRBV11-3
CDR3aa: CAISESPTGEKLFF; CDR3nt: TGTGCCATCAGTGAGTCGCCGACAGGGGAAAAACTGTTTTTT; d_gene: TRBD1; abundance: NA; j_gene: TRBJ1-4; v_gene: TRBV10-3
CDR3aa: CASNDRRPNEKLFF; CDR3nt: TGTGCCAGTAACGACAGGCGGCCTAATGAAAAACTGTTTTTT; d_gene: NA; abundance: NA; j_gene: TRBJ1-4; v_gene: TRBV19
CDR3aa: CASSFPSGQGADTQYF; CDR3nt: TGTGCCAGCAGCTTTCCTTCCGGACAGGGGGCAGATACGCAGTATTTT; d_gene: TRBD1; abundance: NA; j_gene: TRBJ2-3; v_gene: TRBV5-4
CDR3aa: CATSDPRLGETQYF; CDR3nt: TGTGCCACCAGTGACCCGAGACTGGGAGAGACCCAGTACTTC; d_gene: NA; abundance: NA; j_gene: TRBJ2-5; v_gene: TRBV24-1
CDR3aa: CASSLETSRTGELFF; CDR3nt: TGTGCCAGCAGCTTGGAGACTAGTAGGACCGGGGAGCTGTTTTTT; d_gene: NA; abundance: NA; j_gene: TRBJ2-2; v_gene: TRBV5-5
CDR3aa: CASSFGPGMPETQYF; CDR3nt: NA; d_gene: NA; abundance: NA; j_gene: TRBJ2-5; v_gene: TRBV7-6
CDR3aa: CASSLDIARRTDTQYF; CDR3nt: TGTGCCAGCAGCTTAGATATTGCCAGGCGCACAGATACGCAGTATTTT; d_gene: NA; abundance: NA; j_gene: TRBJ2-3; v_gene: TRBV11-2
CDR3aa: CASSQGGTGIGGELFF; CDR3nt: TGTGCCAGCAGCCAAGGAGGAACAGGGATCGGCGGGGAGCTGTTTTTT; d_gene: NA; abundance: once; j_gene: TRBJ2-2; v_gene: TRBV3-1/TRBV3-2